The clone carrying this T cell receptor beta chain was found once. Germline trimming cut 4 bases from V and 5 bases from J; bases unmatched to any gene: 8. The germline V gene encodes CDR1 SNHLY and CDR2 FYNNEI. The CDR3 spans 15 residues. The sample is drawn from a study of OX40 agonist ivuxolimab in advanced cancers. TCRdb's copy holds only in-frame clones and misses some; the assay was immunoSEQ multiplex PCR. The sample holds roughly 71,000 clones, about three quarters seen once. The input for sequencing was CD4+ or CD8+ T cells sorted from blood, taken in a trial of the OX40 agonist ivuxolimab. The chain is built from TRBV2 and TRBJ2-7, with 10 nucleotides matching TRBD2. The TCR comes from an adult with an advanced solid tumor such as melanoma, head and neck, liver or kidney cancer. DNA for the CDR3: TGTGCCAGCAGTGCCCTAGCGGGAGTCCCCCACGAGCAGTACTTC. Its translation: CASSALAGVPHEQYF.